The sequence of this TCR beta chain was determined in a study of neurological immune-mediated disorders. General study findings and limits: The greatest degree of TCR clonal expansion was observed in HTLV-1-associated myelopathy, with the lowest in multiple sclerosis, below that of healthy controls.

The cDNA was synthesized by means of template-switch 5'RACE, which was carried out with 10-nucleotide random UMIs. From the 5' RACE reads, TCRdb called clonotypes with MiXCR, one entry per CDR3 protein. This sample has about 79,000 distinct CDR3 sequences, with roughly 15% found just once. This clonotype was counted at least ten times. The target antigen is unknown. This CDR3 region has 14 residues. The germline V gene encodes CDR1 LNHNV and CDR2 YYDKDF (reference sequence). Trimming removed 0 bases at V and 2 bases at J, with 7 bases between. Sequencing was performed on PBMCs. This TCR was sampled from a woman aged 45-65 years in good health. The chain recombines TRBV15 with TRBJ1-2; no clear D gene. In nucleotides, the CDR3 is TGTGCCACCAGCAGAGAGAAGGTCAACTATGGCTACACCTTC. Residues: CATSREKVNYGYTF.